The clone carrying this T cell receptor (beta chain) was counted ten times or more. This record comes from a study of blood T cell repertoires in COVID-19. Across the study: The United States, Italy and Spain supplied acute and convalescent COVID-19 samples. The analysed material was cDNA or gDNA that came from T cells, B-cell-depleted T cells, or PBMCs.

The assay was immunoSEQ multiplex PCR, and TCRdb's table has in-frame clones only and misses some. The repertoire holds about 400,000 clones, with 86% as singletons. This clonotype was sampled from a woman in her 30s with active or convalescent COVID-19. The sample comprised peripheral blood.

DNA for the CDR3: TGTGCCAGCAGCGCGGACAGGGCCCTTGGAAACACCATATATTTT. Encoded protein: CASSADRALGNTIYF. The rearrangement links TRBV7-9 to TRBJ1-3, with 8 bases fitting TRBD1. V lost 5 bases, J lost 3 bases, and 6 bases stayed unmatched. Germline loops: CDR1 SEHNR, CDR2 FQNEAQ (reference sequence). This CDR3 has 15 amino acids.